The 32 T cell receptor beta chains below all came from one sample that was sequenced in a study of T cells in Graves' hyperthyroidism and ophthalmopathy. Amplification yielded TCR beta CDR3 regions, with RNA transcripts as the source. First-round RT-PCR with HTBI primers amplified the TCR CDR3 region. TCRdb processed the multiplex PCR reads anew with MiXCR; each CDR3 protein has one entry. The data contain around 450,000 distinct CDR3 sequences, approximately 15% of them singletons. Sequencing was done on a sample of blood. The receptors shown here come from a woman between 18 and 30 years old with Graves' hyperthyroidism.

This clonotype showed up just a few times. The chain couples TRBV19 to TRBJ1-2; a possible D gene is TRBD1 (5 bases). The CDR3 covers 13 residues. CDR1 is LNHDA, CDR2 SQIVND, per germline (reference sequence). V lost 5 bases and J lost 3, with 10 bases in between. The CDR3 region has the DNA TGTGCCAGTAGTGTGGGGCTCGACTATGGCTACACCTTC. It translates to CASSVGLDYGYTF.

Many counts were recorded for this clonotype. DNA of the CDR3: TGCAGTGCTAGAGATCGCAGGTCCATCTATGGCTACACCTTC. Encoded protein: CSARDRRSIYGYTF. The chain has TRBV20-1 and TRBJ1-2; D not certain. The CDR3 loop spans 14 amino acids. The germline V gene encodes CDR1 DFQATT and CDR2 SNEGSKA (reference sequence). The germline V and J ends were trimmed by 0 bases and 4 bases, with 12 bases remaining between them.

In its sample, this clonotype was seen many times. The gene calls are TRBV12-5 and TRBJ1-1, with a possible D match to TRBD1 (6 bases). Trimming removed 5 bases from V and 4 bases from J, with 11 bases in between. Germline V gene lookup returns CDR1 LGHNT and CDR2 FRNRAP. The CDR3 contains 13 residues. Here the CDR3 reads CASGIQGGTEAFF. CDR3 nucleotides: TGTGCTAGTGGTATACAGGGAGGCACTGAAGCTTTCTTT. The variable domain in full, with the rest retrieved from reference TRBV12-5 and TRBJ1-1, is DARVTQTPRHKVTEMGQEVTMRCQPILGHNTVFWYRQTMMQGLELLAYFRNRAPLDDSGMPKDRFSAEMPDATLATLKIQPSEPRDSAVYFCASGIQGGTEAFFGQGTRLTVV.

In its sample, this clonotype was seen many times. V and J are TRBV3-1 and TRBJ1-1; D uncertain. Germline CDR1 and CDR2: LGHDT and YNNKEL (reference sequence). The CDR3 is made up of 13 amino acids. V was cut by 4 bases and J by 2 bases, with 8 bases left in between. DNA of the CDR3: TGTGCCAGCAGCCCCTTTTCAAACACTGAAGCTTTCTTT. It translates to CASSPFSNTEAFF.

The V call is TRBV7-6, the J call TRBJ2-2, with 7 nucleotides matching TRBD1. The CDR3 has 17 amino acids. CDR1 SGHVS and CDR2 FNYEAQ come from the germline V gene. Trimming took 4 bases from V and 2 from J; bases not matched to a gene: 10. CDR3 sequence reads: CASSSVKRQGNTGELFF. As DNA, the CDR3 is TGTGCCAGCAGCTCAGTGAAAAGACAGGGTAACACCGGGGAGCTGTTTTTT.

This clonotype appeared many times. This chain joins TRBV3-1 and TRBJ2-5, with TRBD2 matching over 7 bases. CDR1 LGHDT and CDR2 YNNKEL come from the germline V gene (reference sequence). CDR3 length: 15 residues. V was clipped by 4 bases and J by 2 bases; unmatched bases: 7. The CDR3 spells CASSPTLAVQETQYF. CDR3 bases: TGTGCCAGCAGCCCGACCCTAGCGGTGCAAGAGACCCAGTACTTC.

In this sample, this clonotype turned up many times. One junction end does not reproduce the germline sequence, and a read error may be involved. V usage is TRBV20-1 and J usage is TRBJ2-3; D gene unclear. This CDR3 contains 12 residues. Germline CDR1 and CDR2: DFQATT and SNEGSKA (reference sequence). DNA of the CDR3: TGCAGCGCTATTCCGGGCACAGATACGCAGTATTTT. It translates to CSAIPGTDTQYF.

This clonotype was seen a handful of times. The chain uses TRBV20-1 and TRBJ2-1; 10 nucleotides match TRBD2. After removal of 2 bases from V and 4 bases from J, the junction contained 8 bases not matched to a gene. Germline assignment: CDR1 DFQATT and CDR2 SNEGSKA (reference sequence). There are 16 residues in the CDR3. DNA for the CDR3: TGCAGTGCTAGACGGTCGGCTAGCGGGGGATACAATGAGCAGTTCTTC. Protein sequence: CSARRSASGGYNEQFF.

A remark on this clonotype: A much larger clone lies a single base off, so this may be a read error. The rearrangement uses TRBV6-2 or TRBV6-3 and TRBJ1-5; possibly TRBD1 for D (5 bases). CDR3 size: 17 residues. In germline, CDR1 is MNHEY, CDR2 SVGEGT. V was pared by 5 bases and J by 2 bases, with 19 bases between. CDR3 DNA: TGTGCCAGCAGTGTGATGCAGGGCTATAGTGGCAATCAGCCCCAGCATTTT. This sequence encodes CASSVMQGYSGNQPQHF.

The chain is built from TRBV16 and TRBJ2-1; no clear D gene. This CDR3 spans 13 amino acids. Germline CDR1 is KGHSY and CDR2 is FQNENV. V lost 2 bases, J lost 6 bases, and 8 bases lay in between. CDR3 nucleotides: TGTGCCAGCAGCCAACTTCCCTGCAATGAGCAGTTCTTC. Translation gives CASSQLPCNEQFF.

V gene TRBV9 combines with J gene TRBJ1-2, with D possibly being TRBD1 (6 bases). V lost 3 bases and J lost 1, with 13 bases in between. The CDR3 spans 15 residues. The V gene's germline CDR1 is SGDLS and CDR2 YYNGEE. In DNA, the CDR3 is TGTGCCAGCAGCGCGTCGACAGGTTATAACTATGGCTACACCTTC. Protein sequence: CASSASTGYNYGYTF.

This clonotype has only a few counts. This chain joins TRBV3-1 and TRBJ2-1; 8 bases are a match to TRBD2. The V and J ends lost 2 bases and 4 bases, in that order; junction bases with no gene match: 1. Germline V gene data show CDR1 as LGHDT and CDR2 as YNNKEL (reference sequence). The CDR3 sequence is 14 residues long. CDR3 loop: CASSQQRGYNEQFF. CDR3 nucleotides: TGTGCCAGCAGCCAACAGCGGGGGTACAATGAGCAGTTCTTC.

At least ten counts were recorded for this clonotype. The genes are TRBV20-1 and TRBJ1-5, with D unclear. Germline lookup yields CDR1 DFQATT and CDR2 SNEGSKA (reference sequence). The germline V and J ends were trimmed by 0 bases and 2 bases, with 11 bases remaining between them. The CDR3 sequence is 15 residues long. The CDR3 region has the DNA TGCAGTGCTAGAGATCAAGGGATGGGCAATCAGCCCCAGCATTTT. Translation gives CSARDQGMGNQPQHF.

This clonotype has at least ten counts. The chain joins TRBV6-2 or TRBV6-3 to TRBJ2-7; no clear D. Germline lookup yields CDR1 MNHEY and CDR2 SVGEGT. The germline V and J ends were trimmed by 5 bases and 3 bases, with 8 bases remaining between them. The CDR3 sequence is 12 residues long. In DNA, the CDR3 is TGTGCCAGCAGTATAGAGGACTACGAGCAGTACTTC. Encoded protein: CASSIEDYEQYF.

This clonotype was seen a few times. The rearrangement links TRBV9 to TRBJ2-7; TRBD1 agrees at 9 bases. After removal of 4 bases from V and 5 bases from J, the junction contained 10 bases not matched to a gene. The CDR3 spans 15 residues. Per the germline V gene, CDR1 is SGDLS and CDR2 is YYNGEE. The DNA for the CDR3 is TGTGCCAGCAGCTTTCAAGGGACAGGGTGGAACGAGCAGTACTTC. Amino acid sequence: CASSFQGTGWNEQYF.

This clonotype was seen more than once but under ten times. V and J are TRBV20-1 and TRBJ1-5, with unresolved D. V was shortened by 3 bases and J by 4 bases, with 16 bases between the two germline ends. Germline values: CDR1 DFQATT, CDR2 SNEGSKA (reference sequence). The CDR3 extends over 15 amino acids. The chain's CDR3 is CSASPRDSINQPQHF. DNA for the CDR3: TGCAGTGCTAGTCCTCGGGATAGTATTAATCAGCCCCAGCATTTT.

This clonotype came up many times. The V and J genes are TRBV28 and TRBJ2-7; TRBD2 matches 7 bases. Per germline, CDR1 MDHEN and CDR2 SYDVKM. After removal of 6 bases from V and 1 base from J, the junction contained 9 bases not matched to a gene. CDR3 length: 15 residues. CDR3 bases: TGTGCCAGCAGGGCGCGGGGGATGATTTCCTACGAGCAGTACTTC. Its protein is CASRARGMISYEQYF. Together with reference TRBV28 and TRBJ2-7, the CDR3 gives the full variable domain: DVKVTQSSRYLVKRTGEKVFLECVQDMDHENMFWYRQDPGLGLRLIYFSYDVKMKEKGDIPEGYSVSREKKERFSLILESASTNQTSMYLCASRARGMISYEQYFGPGTRLTVT.

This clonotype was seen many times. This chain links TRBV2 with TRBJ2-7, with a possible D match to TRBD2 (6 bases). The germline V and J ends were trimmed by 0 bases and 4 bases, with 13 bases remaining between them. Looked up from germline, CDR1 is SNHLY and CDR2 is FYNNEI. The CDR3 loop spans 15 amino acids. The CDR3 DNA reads TGTGCCAGCAGTGAAGCAGGCGGGGTTCGGTACGAGCAGTACTTC. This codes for CASSEAGGVRYEQYF.

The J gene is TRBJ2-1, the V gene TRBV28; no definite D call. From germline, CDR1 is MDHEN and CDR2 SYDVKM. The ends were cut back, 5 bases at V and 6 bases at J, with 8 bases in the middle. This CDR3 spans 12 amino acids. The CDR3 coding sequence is TGTGCCAGCAGTCCGAAGATCAATGAGCAGTTCTTC. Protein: CASSPKINEQFF.

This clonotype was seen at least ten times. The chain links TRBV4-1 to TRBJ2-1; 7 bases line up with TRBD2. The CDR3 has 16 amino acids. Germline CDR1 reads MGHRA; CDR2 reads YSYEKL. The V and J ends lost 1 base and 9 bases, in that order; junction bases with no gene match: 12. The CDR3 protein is CASSQGPREGLGEQFF. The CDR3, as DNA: TGCGCCAGCAGCCAAGGACCCAGGGAGGGATTGGGTGAGCAGTTCTTC.

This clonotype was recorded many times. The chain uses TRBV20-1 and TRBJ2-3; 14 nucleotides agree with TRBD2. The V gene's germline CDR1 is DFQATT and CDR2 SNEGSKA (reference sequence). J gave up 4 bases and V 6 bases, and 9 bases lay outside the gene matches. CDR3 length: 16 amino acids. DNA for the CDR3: TGCAGTGCCAGTGGCGGGACTAGCGGGAGTGCAGATACGCAGTATTTT. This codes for CSASGGTSGSADTQYF.

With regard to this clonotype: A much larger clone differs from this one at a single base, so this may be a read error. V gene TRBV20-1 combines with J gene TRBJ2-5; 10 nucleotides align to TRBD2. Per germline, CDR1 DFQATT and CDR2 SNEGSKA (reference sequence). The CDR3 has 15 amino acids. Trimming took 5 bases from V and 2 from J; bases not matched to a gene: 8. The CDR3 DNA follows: TGCAGTGCTGGAGGCCTAGCGGGAGTTCAAGAGACCCAGTACTTC. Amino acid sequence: CSAGGLAGVQETQYF.

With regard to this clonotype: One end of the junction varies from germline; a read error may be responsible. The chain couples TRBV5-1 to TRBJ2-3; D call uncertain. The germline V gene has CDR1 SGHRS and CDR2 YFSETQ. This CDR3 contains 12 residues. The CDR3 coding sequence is TGCGCCAGCAGCTTGGGCGGAGATGCGCAGTATTTT. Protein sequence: CASSLGGDAQYF.

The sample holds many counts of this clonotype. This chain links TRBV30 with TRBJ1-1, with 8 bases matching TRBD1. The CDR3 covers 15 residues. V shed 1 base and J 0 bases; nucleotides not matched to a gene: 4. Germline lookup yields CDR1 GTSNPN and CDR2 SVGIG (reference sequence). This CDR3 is CAWSAWDRMNTEAFF. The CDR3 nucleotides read TGTGCCTGGAGTGCCTGGGACAGGATGAACACTGAAGCTTTCTTT.

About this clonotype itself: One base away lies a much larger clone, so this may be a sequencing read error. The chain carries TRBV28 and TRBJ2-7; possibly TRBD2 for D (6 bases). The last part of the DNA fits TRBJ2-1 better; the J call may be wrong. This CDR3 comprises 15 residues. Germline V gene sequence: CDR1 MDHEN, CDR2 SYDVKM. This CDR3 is CASSSHGTGSYEQFF. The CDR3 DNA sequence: TGTGCCAGCAGTTCACATGGGACTGGTTCCTACGAGCAGTTCTTC.

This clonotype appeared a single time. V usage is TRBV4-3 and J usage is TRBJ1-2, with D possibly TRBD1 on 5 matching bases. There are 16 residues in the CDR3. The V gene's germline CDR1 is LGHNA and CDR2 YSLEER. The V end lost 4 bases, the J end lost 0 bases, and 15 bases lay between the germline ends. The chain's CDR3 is CASSPGLGGANYGYTF. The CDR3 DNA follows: TGCGCCAGCAGCCCCGGCCTGGGGGGGGCTAACTATGGCTACACCTTC.

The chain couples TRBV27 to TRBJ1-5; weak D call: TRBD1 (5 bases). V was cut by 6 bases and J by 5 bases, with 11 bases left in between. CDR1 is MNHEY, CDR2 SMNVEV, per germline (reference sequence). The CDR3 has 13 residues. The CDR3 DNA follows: TGTGCCAGCAGGGGGGGGGGGGATCAGCCCCAGCATTTT. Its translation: CASRGGGDQPQHF.

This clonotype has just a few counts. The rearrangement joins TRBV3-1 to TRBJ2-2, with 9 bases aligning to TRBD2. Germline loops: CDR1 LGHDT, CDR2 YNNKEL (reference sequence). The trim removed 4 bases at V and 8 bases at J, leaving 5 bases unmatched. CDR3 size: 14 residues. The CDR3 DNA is TGTGCCAGCAGCCCCGGGACTAGCAGGGGGGAGCTGTTTTTT. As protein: CASSPGTSRGELFF.

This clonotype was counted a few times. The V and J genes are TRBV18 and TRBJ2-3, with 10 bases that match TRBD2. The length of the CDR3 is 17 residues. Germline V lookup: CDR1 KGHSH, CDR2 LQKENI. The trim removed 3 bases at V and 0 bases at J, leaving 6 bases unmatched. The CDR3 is CASSPPFSGRSTDTQYF. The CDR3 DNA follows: TGTGCCAGCTCACCCCCATTTAGCGGGAGGAGCACAGATACGCAGTATTTT.

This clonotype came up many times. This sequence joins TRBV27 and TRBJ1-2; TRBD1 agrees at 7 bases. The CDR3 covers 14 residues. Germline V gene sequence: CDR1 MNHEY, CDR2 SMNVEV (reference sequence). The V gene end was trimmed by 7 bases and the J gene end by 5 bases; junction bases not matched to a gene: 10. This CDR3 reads CASTPQGGRYGYTF. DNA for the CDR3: TGTGCCAGCACCCCCCAGGGGGGGCGTTATGGCTACACCTTC.

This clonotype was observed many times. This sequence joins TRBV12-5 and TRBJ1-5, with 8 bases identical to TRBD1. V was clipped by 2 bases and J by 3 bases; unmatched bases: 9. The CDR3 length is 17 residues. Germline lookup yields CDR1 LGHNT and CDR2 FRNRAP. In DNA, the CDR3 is TGTGCTAGTGGTTTGCCCGGGGCAGGGGGCTCCAATCAGCCCCAGCATTTT. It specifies CASGLPGAGGSNQPQHF.

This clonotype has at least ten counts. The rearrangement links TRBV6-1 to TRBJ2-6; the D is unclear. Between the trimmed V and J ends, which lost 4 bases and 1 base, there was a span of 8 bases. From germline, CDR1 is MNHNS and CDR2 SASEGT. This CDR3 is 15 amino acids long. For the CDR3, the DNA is TGTGCCAGCAGTGTAGAGGATTCTGGGGCCAACGTCCTGACTTTC. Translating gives CASSVEDSGANVLTF.